These 8 T cell receptor beta chains came from one sample sequenced in a study of post-analysis software for immune sequencing data. No antigens are known for them. Built from TCR beta cDNA, the libraries had unique molecular identifiers in them. TCRdb re-called the PCR reads with MiXCR, one entry per CDR3 protein. Among about 770,000 distinct CDR3 sequences listed, 40% to 55% were seen once. Study findings and constraints: Controls showed lower frequencies than patients for five TRBV segments, and TRBV5-6, TRBV5-1 and TRBV20-1 were among these.

The sequencing sample was made of blood. The receptor set was obtained from a girl aged 10-17 years with multiple sclerosis.

V is TRBV7-9 and J is TRBJ1-4; D is uncertain. CDR1 SEHNR and CDR2 FQNEAQ come from the germline V gene (reference sequence). Trimming took off 2 bases at V and 8 bases at J, with 9 bases between the two ends. This CDR3 spans 13 amino acids. The chain's CDR3 is CASSLRAGEKLFF. The CDR3 coding sequence is TGTGCCAGCAGCTTAAGGGCAGGAGAAAAACTGTTTTTT.

This clonotype was detected once. The chain links TRBV9 to TRBJ2-1; 9 bases match TRBD2. There are 17 residues in the CDR3. The V and J ends lost 3 bases and 4 bases, in that order; junction bases with no gene match: 11. Germline V CDR1 and CDR2: SGDLS, YYNGEE. Here the CDR3 reads CASSAYTLAGRYNEQFF. CDR3 bases: TGTGCCAGCAGCGCATATACCCTAGCGGGAAGATACAATGAGCAGTTCTTC.

This clonotype was observed a handful of times. Here the CDR3 reads CASSRPGGLMVDTGRNEQFF. CDR3 DNA: TGTGCCAGCAGCCGACCAGGGGGCCTGATGGTTGATACCGGACGCAATGAGCAGTTCTTC. The chain carries TRBV7-3 and TRBJ2-1, with TRBD1 matching 8 bases. The CDR3 runs 20 residues. With 5 bases clipped from V and 6 bases from J, the junction kept 24 bases outside the gene matches. Germline V gene data show CDR1 as SGHTA and CDR2 as FQGTGA.

V and J are TRBV12-3 or TRBV12-4 and TRBJ2-4; TRBD1 might be the D (6 bases). This CDR3 is 15 amino acids long. Trimming removed 0 bases from V and 4 bases from J, with 10 bases in between. The CDR3 loop reads CASSLAGAGKNIQYF. The CDR3 coding sequence is TGTGCCAGCAGTTTAGCGGGGGCAGGGAAAAACATTCAGTACTTC.

This clonotype was seen a few times. This chain uses TRBV20-1 with TRBJ2-7; 8 nucleotides match TRBD2. The CDR3 runs 14 residues. Germline CDR1 is DFQATT and CDR2 is SNEGSKA (reference sequence). With V trimmed by 3 bases and J by 5 bases, 9 bases remained unmatched. CDR3 region: CSASSGTRTNEQYF. The CDR3 coding sequence is TGCAGTGCTAGCTCCGGGACTAGGACTAACGAGCAGTACTTC.

The rearrangement joins TRBV7-6 to TRBJ2-5, with 8 bases fitting TRBD2. The germline V gene has CDR1 SGHVS and CDR2 FNYEAQ. The CDR3 covers 17 residues. Germline trimming cut 1 base from V and 5 bases from J; bases unmatched to any gene: 12. The CDR3 region has the DNA TGTGCCAGCAGCTTAGTTCCTTGGCGGGAGGCTTATGAGACCCAGTACTTC. Residues: CASSLVPWREAYETQYF. Combining the CDR3 with reference TRBV7-6 and TRBJ2-5 gives the whole variable domain GAGVSQSPRYKVTKRGQDVALRCDPISGHVSLYWYRQALGQGPEFLTYFNYEAQQDKSGLPNDRFSAERPEGSISTLTIQRTEQRDSAMYRCASSLVPWREAYETQYFGPGTRLLVL.

Only one count was recorded for this clonotype. The rearrangement uses TRBV28 and TRBJ2-3, with TRBD1 matching 11 bases. The V gene end was trimmed by 2 bases and the J gene end by 0 bases; junction bases not matched to a gene: 7. The CDR3 extends over 18 amino acids. In germline, CDR1 is MDHEN, CDR2 SYDVKM. CDR3 in amino acids: CASSLAGTGGSSTDTQYF. CDR3 DNA sequence: TGTGCCAGCAGTTTAGCCGGGACAGGGGGGTCTAGCACAGATACGCAGTATTTT.

The chain couples TRBV7-2 to TRBJ2-1; no firm D call. CDR3 length equals 15 residues. Trimming took 1 base from V and 9 from J, leaving 16 bases between them. Germline V gives CDR1 SGHTA, CDR2 FQGNSA. This CDR3 reads CASSLGTQKRSEQFF. Here the CDR3 DNA reads TGTGCCAGCAGCTTAGGGACCCAAAAGAGGAGTGAGCAGTTCTTC.